The 26 T cell receptor beta chains given below trace back to one sample, sequenced in a study of T cells in Graves' hyperthyroidism and ophthalmopathy. The source material, RNA transcripts, was used to amplify TCR beta CDR3 regions. First-round RT-PCR targeting the TCR CDR3 was performed with the HTBI primer set. TCRdb independently ran MiXCR on the multiplex PCR reads; one entry per CDR3 protein. The repertoire holds about 710,000 distinct CDR3 sequences, roughly 15% seen once, with around 8.1% in the top ten. Sequencing was performed on blood. All receptors come from a young man with Graves' hyperthyroidism.

The V and J genes are TRBV30 and TRBJ2-6; D is perhaps TRBD1 (5 bases). CDR3 size: 16 residues. Trimming cost V 3 bases and J 4 bases, with 16 bases left between them. CDR1 GTSNPN and CDR2 SVGIG come from the germline V gene (reference sequence). The CDR3 is CAWSPITGSGANVLTF. The CDR3, as DNA: TGTGCCTGGAGCCCTATTACAGGATCCGGGGCCAACGTCCTGACTTTC.

This rearrangement joins TRBV11-2 to TRBJ2-7; 11 bases are a match to TRBD2. The CDR3 consists of 18 residues. After removal of 7 bases from V and 0 bases from J, the junction contained 14 bases not matched to a gene. Germline CDR1 SGHAT, CDR2 FQNNGV. The CDR3 here is CASTSPQTSGSHSYEQYF. Written as DNA, the CDR3 is TGTGCCAGCACCTCTCCCCAAACTAGCGGGAGCCACTCCTACGAGCAGTACTTC.

V and J are TRBV4-1 and TRBJ2-7; D gene unclear. V dropped 1 base and J dropped 4 bases, with 14 bases sitting between them. Germline CDR1 and CDR2: MGHRA and YSYEKL. The length of the CDR3 is 15 residues. CDR3 DNA: TGCGCCAGCAGCCAAGTCGATTCGCGGTCATACGAGCAGTACTTC. As protein: CASSQVDSRSYEQYF.

V gene TRBV6-1 combines with J gene TRBJ2-3; no firm D call. CDR1 is MNHNS and CDR2 is SASEGT in the germline V gene. The CDR3 has 16 residues. Between the trimmed V and J ends, which lost 4 bases and 2 bases, there was a span of 16 bases. As DNA, the CDR3 is TGTGCCAGCAGTGGAGCGACGCAGGCCCTCACAGATACGCAGTATTTT. Translation: CASSGATQALTDTQYF.

There are a few counts of this clonotype. The chain uses TRBV7-3 and TRBJ2-2, with no clear D. CDR1 is SGHTA, CDR2 FQGTGA, per germline. The CDR3 has 14 residues. Between the trimmed V and J ends, which lost 0 bases and 4 bases, there was a span of 6 bases. This chain's CDR3 is CASSLTWATGELFF. The CDR3 DNA is TGTGCCAGCAGCTTAACGTGGGCCACCGGGGAGCTGTTTTTT.

This clonotype showed up many times. V is TRBV30 and J is TRBJ2-3, with D perhaps matching TRBD2 (6 bases). Deletions cut 2 bases from V and 2 bases from J, with 14 bases between. The CDR3 length is 15 residues. CDR1 GTSNPN and CDR2 SVGIG come from the germline V gene (reference sequence). CDR3 DNA: TGTGCCTGGAGTCCCACTAGCTACCACACAGATACGCAGTATTTT. Protein: CAWSPTSYHTDTQYF.

The genes are TRBV6-2 or TRBV6-3 and TRBJ2-5, with D tentatively TRBD2 (5 bases). Per germline, CDR1 MNHEY and CDR2 SVGEGT. Trimming left V 8 bases short and J 3 bases short, with 16 bases between. This CDR3 has 14 amino acids. CDR3 loop: CASRTMDGKETQYF. The CDR3 DNA reads as TGTGCCAGCCGAACGATGGACGGGAAAGAGACCCAGTACTTC.

In this sample, this clonotype turned up a few times. The chain uses TRBV29-1 and TRBJ2-1, with 7 positions matching TRBD2. The germline CDR1 and CDR2 sequences are SQVTM and ANQGSEA. The CDR3 sequence is 14 residues long. V shed 3 bases and J 4 bases; nucleotides not matched to a gene: 6. This CDR3 is CSVEDLAEYNEQFF. CDR3 nucleotides: TGCAGCGTTGAGGATCTAGCGGAGTACAATGAGCAGTTCTTC.

This clonotype was recorded many times. This rearrangement joins TRBV12-5 to TRBJ1-5; D remains unclear. The CDR3 contains 12 residues. Germline V gene sequence: CDR1 LGHNT, CDR2 FRNRAP. V was trimmed by 7 bases and J by 7 bases, leaving 11 bases between them. The DNA of the CDR3 is TGTGCTAGTGCCCGGCCCAGCCAGCCCCAGCATTTT. This gives the protein CASARPSQPQHF.

This clonotype showed up many times. This chain links TRBV7-2 with TRBJ2-7; the D is unclear. CDR3 length: 12 residues. Trimming took off 3 bases at V and 3 bases at J, with 6 bases between the two ends. Germline V gene lookup returns CDR1 SGHTA and CDR2 FQGNSA. The CDR3 DNA is TGTGCCAGCAGCTTTCCCAACTACGAGCAGTACTTC. Its protein is CASSFPNYEQYF.

This clonotype was detected a few times. The J gene is TRBJ1-4, the V gene TRBV12-3 or TRBV12-4, with a weak D call TRBD1 (5 bases). The CDR3 is 14 residues long. V lost 6 bases, J lost 8 bases, and 16 bases lay in between. The CDR3 bases are TGTGCCAGCAGAAGAGGGGATCTCGGCGAAAAACTGTTTTTT. Its translation is CASRRGDLGEKLFF.

This clonotype was counted at least ten times. The rearrangement joins TRBV28 to TRBJ1-2; D unresolved. Germline V gene lookup returns CDR1 MDHEN and CDR2 SYDVKM. Trimming shortened V by 3 bases and J by 8 bases, and 7 bases separated the two germline ends. This CDR3 spans 11 amino acids. Here the CDR3 DNA reads TGTGCCAGCAGTTTGTTCGGGGGCTACACCTTC. Translating gives CASSLFGGYTF.

The sample holds a few counts of this clonotype. V and J are TRBV6-1 and TRBJ2-3, with D tentatively TRBD1 (6 bases). V shed 5 bases and J shed 3 bases, with 18 bases lying between them. The length of the CDR3 is 16 residues. Per germline, CDR1 MNHNS and CDR2 SASEGT. This CDR3 reads CASSTGTSPITDTQYF. DNA of the CDR3: TGTGCCAGCAGTACGGGGACATCCCCTATTACAGATACGCAGTATTTT.

This clonotype has more than one count but fewer than ten. V is TRBV19 and J is TRBJ1-4; D is unresolved. Trimming took off 2 bases at V and 7 bases at J, with 23 bases between the two ends. The CDR3 spans 18 residues. The germline gives CDR1 LNHDA, CDR2 SQIVND (reference sequence). The DNA for the CDR3 is TGTGCCAGTAGTATAACGCCAGGATTTTTGCGGGGAGGTGAAAAACTGTTTTTT. Translated, it gives CASSITPGFLRGGEKLFF.

This clonotype was counted only a few times. The chain couples TRBV5-1 to TRBJ2-7; 7 bases agree with TRBD2. Germline CDR1 and CDR2: SGHRS and YFSETQ. The CDR3 length is 16 residues. Trimming took 0 bases from V and 4 from J; bases not matched to a gene: 10. CDR3 protein: CASSLVVGGPSYEQYF. The CDR3 nucleotides are TGCGCCAGCAGCTTGGTCGTGGGAGGGCCTTCGTACGAGCAGTACTTC.

The chain employs TRBV28 and TRBJ2-7, with D possibly matching TRBD2 (5 bases). CDR1 is MDHEN and CDR2 is SYDVKM in the germline V gene. V was cut by 6 bases and J by 2 bases, with 14 bases left in between. The CDR3 is 14 amino acids. In nucleotides, the CDR3 is TGTGCCAGCAGACCTCGGGGAGCTACCTACGAGCAGTACTTC. Translated, it gives CASRPRGATYEQYF.

This clonotype was seen ten or more times. The genes are TRBV28 and TRBJ1-6; 8 bases are shared with TRBD1. Trimming at V came to 5 bases and at J to 11 bases, leaving 11 bases not matched to a gene. Germline values: CDR1 MDHEN, CDR2 SYDVKM. The CDR3 consists of 15 residues. CDR3 sequence: CASSPHGQGVTPLHF. The CDR3, as DNA: TGTGCCAGCAGTCCCCATGGACAGGGAGTAACACCCCTCCACTTT.

The rearrangement links TRBV7-3 to TRBJ2-1, with D uncertain. The CDR3 has 15 amino acids. V was trimmed by 5 bases and J by 1 base, leaving 12 bases between them. Germline CDR1 and CDR2: SGHTA and FQGTGA. The CDR3, as DNA: TGTGCCAGCAGCCGAGGAGTTGGGTCCTACAATGAGCAGTTCTTC. Translated: CASSRGVGSYNEQFF.

The gene calls are TRBV5-1 and TRBJ2-2, with D possibly matching TRBD2 (7 bases). The CDR3 runs to 16 residues. Trimming left V 5 bases short and J 1 base short, with 15 bases between. CDR1 is SGHRS and CDR2 is YFSETQ in the germline V gene. The CDR3 bases are TGCGCCAGCAGGTCGCGGGGGCTACTGAACACCGGGGAGCTGTTTTTT. This sequence encodes CASRSRGLLNTGELFF.

The chain employs TRBV7-9 and TRBJ2-2; 8 bases map to TRBD2. CDR1 and CDR2 from the germline V gene are SEHNR and FQNEAQ (reference sequence). V lost 5 bases and J lost 6; bases outside the gene matches: 8. This CDR3 region has 15 residues. CDR3 protein: CASSLIGRAAGELFF. The CDR3 DNA follows: TGTGCCAGCAGCCTCATCGGGAGGGCTGCCGGGGAGCTGTTTTTT.

The chain joins TRBV2 to TRBJ2-3; a possible D gene is TRBD1 (5 bases). The V gene's germline CDR1 is SNHLY and CDR2 FYNNEI. V shed 4 bases and J shed 1 base, with 12 bases lying between them. The CDR3 length is 15 residues. The DNA of the CDR3 is TGTGCCAGCAGTGCGCAGGGAACGGGCACAGATACGCAGTATTTT. Translation gives CASSAQGTGTDTQYF. The complete variable domain, with remaining parts taken from reference TRBV2 and TRBJ2-3, reads EPEVTQTPSHQVTQMGQEVILRCVPISNHLYFYWYRQILGQKVEFLVSFYNNEISEKSEIFDDQFSVERPDGSNFTLKIRSTKLEDSAMYFCASSAQGTGTDTQYFGPGTRLTVL.

This clonotype was picked up a small number of times. This chain joins TRBV6-2 or TRBV6-3 and TRBJ1-1; D gene uncertain. The germline CDR1 and CDR2 sequences are MNHEY and SVGEGT. The CDR3 is 14 residues long. Trimming took 6 bases from V and 6 from J, leaving 17 bases between them. Written as DNA, the CDR3 is TGTGCCAGCAGAGCGTCCCGCGGAGTGCCTGAAGCTTTCTTT. Protein sequence: CASRASRGVPEAFF.

This clonotype has just a few counts. V gene TRBV6-2 or TRBV6-3 combines with J gene TRBJ1-1; no firm D call. V was pared by 8 bases and J by 8 bases, with 18 bases between. Germline V CDR1 and CDR2: MNHEY, SVGEGT. The CDR3 is 13 residues long. The chain's CDR3 is CASAAYYLEEAFF. Written as DNA, the CDR3 is TGTGCCAGCGCCGCCTACTATTTAGAGGAAGCTTTCTTT.

This clonotype appeared many times. This rearrangement joins TRBV28 to TRBJ1-1, with D unresolved. From germline, CDR1 is MDHEN and CDR2 SYDVKM. Trimming took off 2 bases at V and 8 bases at J, with 15 bases between the two ends. CDR3 length: 14 residues. The CDR3, as DNA: TGTGCCAGCAGTTTAACGCTTGGGCAGCGCGAAGCTTTCTTT. Protein: CASSLTLGQREAFF.

This clonotype was counted between two and nine times. The chain recombines TRBV5-6 with TRBJ2-7, with 13 bases that match TRBD2. The V and J ends lost 1 base and 7 bases, in that order; junction bases with no gene match: 2. Germline CDR1 is SGHDT and CDR2 is YYEEEE. This CDR3 contains 14 residues. CDR3 sequence: CASSLLTSGREQYF. The CDR3 DNA is TGTGCCAGCAGCTTGTTGACTAGCGGGAGGGAGCAGTACTTC.

This clonotype has more than one count but fewer than ten. Since the CDR3 does not end with the conserved phenylalanine or tryptophan, this likely comes from a read error. This chain links TRBV25-1 with TRBJ2-5; D remains ambiguous. V was trimmed by 7 bases and J by 0 bases, leaving 9 bases between them. CDR1 and CDR2 (germline): MGHDK, SYGVNS. The CDR3 runs 13 residues. The CDR3 region is CASNAYHQETQYL. The DNA of the CDR3 is TGTGCCAGCAATGCATACCACCAAGAGACCCAGTACCTC.